The entry that follows covers one TCR beta chain sequence. Its specificity is not known. From germline, CDR1 is MNHEY and CDR2 SVGAGI. The V end was cut by 5 bases, the J end by 6 bases, with 19 bases between. The CDR3 contains 15 residues. PCR primers comprised 60 Vbeta and 13 Jbeta primers. This table comes from immunoSEQ multiplex PCR, and its TCRdb copy is limited to in-frame clones, with some not included. The table lists about 120,000 clones, 70% to 80% of them singletons. This sample stems from a study of cytomegalovirus exposure and HLA in healthy donors. Study results and caveats: Sequence variants that were highly shared formed a cluster that was likely a sequencing artifact.

This cohort consisted of healthy bone marrow donors. Material: PBMCs. The genes are TRBV6-5 and TRBJ1-1; D may be TRBD1 (6 bases). This clonotype was obtained from a man aged 50-60 years in good health and CMV-seropositive. CDR3 nucleotide sequence: TGTGCCAGCAGTATTTCCCAGGGGCCTCAAGCTGAAGCTTTCTTT. This encodes CASSISQGPQAEAFF.